Listed below are T cell receptor beta chains from one sample, sequenced in a study of cytomegalovirus exposure and HLA in healthy donors. Produced via immunoSEQ multiplex PCR; TCRdb's table is partial and in-frame only. Among over 150,000 clones listed, more than 60% were seen once. Sequencing was done on a sample of PBMCs. The receptors come from a woman aged 25 to 45 in good health and CMV-seropositive. CDR3s include the opening cysteine and the closing phenylalanine or tryptophan. A D gene is named only where the DNA matches it firmly. For some rows the clone size is stated as once, few or many, or as a class when expanded; others skip it.

.	TRBJ2-1	TRBD1	TRBV5-6	CASSRRQGRIYNEQFF	TGTGCCAGCAGCCGACGACAGGGTAGAATATACAATGAGCAGTTCTTC
few	TRBJ2-1	TRBD2	TRBV5-1	CASRAGTSGPDEQFF	TGCGCCAGCAGGGCCGGGACTAGCGGGCCCGATGAGCAGTTCTTC
.	TRBJ2-2	TRBD1	TRBV11-3	CASSSSGTANTGELFF	TGTGCCAGCAGCTCCTCCGGGACAGCGAACACCGGGGAGCTGTTTTTT
.	TRBJ1-1	TRBD1	TRBV10-1	CASSGLGTGNTEAFF	TGCGCCAGCAGTGGGCTCGGGACAGGGAACACTGAAGCTTTCTTT
.	TRBJ2-3	TRBD2	TRBV7-2	CAGTSSNTDTQYF	TGTGCCGGGACTAGCAGTAACACAGATACGCAGTATTTT
.	TRBJ1-2	.	TRBV19	CASSIWPVLDPTVANYGYTF	TGTGCCAGTAGTATATGGCCAGTATTGGACCCGACAGTAGCTAACTATGGCTACACCTTC
.	TRBJ2-7	.	TRBV6-5	CASMALEGRGAEQYF	TGTGCCAGCATGGCCCTGGAAGGCAGGGGCGCCGAGCAGTACTTC
.	TRBJ2-3	TRBD2	TRBV6-5	CASSYSASGRTDTQYF	TGTGCCAGCAGTTACTCGGCTAGCGGGAGGACAGATACGCAGTATTTT
.	TRBJ2-7	.	TRBV15	CATSRDPASSYEQYF	TGTGCCACCAGCAGAGATCCAGCGAGCTCCTACGAGCAGTACTTC
.	TRBJ2-7	TRBD1	TRBV19	CASSLRQGAYEQYF	TGTGCCAGCTCCTTACGACAGGGGGCCTACGAGCAGTACTTC
.	TRBJ2-1	TRBD2	TRBV7-3	CASSLTSPLAGNNEQFF	TGTGCCAGCAGCTTAACGTCCCCACTAGCGGGAAACAATGAGCAGTTCTTC
.	TRBJ1-4	.	TRBV7-9	CASSSTFTGRVEKLFF	TGTGCCAGCAGCTCCACCTTTACAGGGCGAGTTGAAAAACTGTTTTTT
few	TRBJ1-1	.	TRBV9	CASSVELSHTEAFF	TGTGCCAGCAGCGTAGAATTATCCCACACTGAAGCTTTCTTT
.	TRBJ2-7	TRBD1	TRBV4-1	CASSQGVTGVRSYEQYF	TGCGCCAGCAGCCAAGGAGTGACAGGGGTGAGGAGCTACGAGCAGTACTTC
.	TRBJ2-7	.	TRBV10-3	CAISGQNYEQYF	TGTGCCATCAGTGGACAAAACTACGAGCAGTACTTC
.	TRBJ1-5	TRBD1	TRBV27	CASSPDRASTTYQPQHF	TGTGCCAGCAGTCCCGACAGGGCTTCAACCACGTATCAGCCCCAGCATTTT
few	TRBJ1-5	TRBD1	TRBV2	CASSEAGQDSNQPQHF	TGTGCCAGCAGTGAAGCGGGACAGGATAGCAATCAGCCCCAGCATTTT
.	TRBJ2-5	.	TRBV9	CASSASAGLPQETQYF	TGTGCCAGCAGCGCCTCGGCCGGGTTACCCCAAGAGACCCAGTACTTC
.	TRBJ1-2	.	TRBV5-8	CASSIRQVNYGYTF	TGTGCCAGCAGCATTCGACAGGTGAACTATGGCTACACCTTC
.	TRBJ2-2	.	TRBV7-2	CASSLTGGQVRGTGELFF	TGTGCCAGCAGCTTAACGGGCGGGCAGGTCCGGGGGACCGGGGAGCTGTTTTTT
.	TRBJ1-5	.	TRBV12-5	CASAEVAGQPQHF	TGTGCTAGTGCCGAGGTCGCCGGGCAGCCCCAGCATTTT
.	TRBJ2-5	.	TRBV18	CASSPHQYQYF	TGTGCCAGCTCACCACACCAGTATCAGTACTTC